This TCR beta chain was sequenced for a study of T cell responses to AZD1222 COVID-19 vaccine. Some clones are missing from TCRdb's copy, which holds only in-frame ones; the method was immunoSEQ multiplex PCR. The sample lists tens of thousands of clones, about 82% occurring once. The CDR3 sequence is 14 residues long. Looked up from germline, CDR1 is MNHEY and CDR2 is SVGAGI. V lost 4 bases and J lost 7; bases outside the gene matches: 6. This TCR was sampled from an adult who received the AZD1222 COVID-19 vaccine. The sequences come from peripheral blood, collected 28 days after the second AZD1222 dose. V is TRBV6-5 and J is TRBJ1-2; 10 nucleotides agree with TRBD1. This CDR3 is CASSSGQGWGGYTF. As DNA, the CDR3 is TGTGCCAGCAGTTCGGGACAGGGGTGGGGTGGCTACACCTTC.